These 28 T cell receptor beta chains came from one sample sequenced in a study of tumor-infiltrating lymphocytes in primary liver carcinoma. The researchers obtained blood RNA from unsorted whole blood and also extracted germline DNA. A primer matching the constant region was used to make TCR beta cDNA from 450 to 500 ng of total RNA. It was through three nested multiplex PCR rounds of slightly modified ARM-PCR that TCR beta libraries arose. TRBV1-TRBV30 forward and Cbeta reverse primers drove the first two approximately 10-cycle rounds. TCRdb re-called the multiplex PCR reads with MiXCR, one entry per CDR3 protein. The sample records 250,000 to 400,000 distinct CDR3 sequences, less than 75% being singletons. Sample: peripheral blood. The receptors were gathered from a man aged 40-50 years with primary liver carcinoma and hepatitis B virus infection.

About this clonotype: A much larger clone lies a single base off, so this may be a read error. This CDR3 fails to terminate in the conserved phenylalanine or tryptophan, so it likely reflects a read error. The V gene is TRBV29-1, the J gene TRBJ2-5; D might be TRBD2 (6 bases). Germline V CDR1 and CDR2: SQVTM, ANQGSEA. This CDR3 region has 14 residues. V was trimmed by 5 bases and J by 2 bases, leaving 15 bases between them. CDR3 in DNA: TGCAGCGTTATGGCGGGTGGGGGGCAAGAGACCCAGTACCTC. Amino acid sequence: CSVMAGGGQETQYL.

On this clonotype: The junction departs from germline at one end; a sequencing error may be responsible. The chain links TRBV29-1 to TRBJ2-3; weak D call: TRBD1 (5 bases). This CDR3 is 13 amino acids long. Looked up from germline, CDR1 is SQVTM and CDR2 is ANQGSEA. The CDR3 spells CRVGASFSDMQYF. For the CDR3, the DNA is TGCAGGGTTGGGGCTAGTTTCTCAGATATGCAGTATTTT.

In regard to this clonotype: The conserved phenylalanine or tryptophan normally closing the CDR3 is absent here, so this likely arose from a read error. V gene TRBV11-2 combines with J gene TRBJ2-7; tentative D call: TRBD1 (6 bases). Trimming stripped 5 bases from V and 1 base from J, with 12 bases between. The CDR3 is made up of 14 amino acids. Germline V gene lookup returns CDR1 SGHAT and CDR2 FQNNGV. The CDR3 sequence is CASSLLDSSYEQYY. The CDR3, as DNA: TGTGCCAGCAGCCTACTGGACAGTTCCTACGAGCAGTACTAC.

Worth noting for this clonotype: Since a much larger clone is just one base distant, this may be a read error. This sequence joins TRBV6-2 or TRBV6-3 and TRBJ2-1; maybe TRBD1 (8 bases). The germline V gene has CDR1 MNHEY and CDR2 SVGEGT. The CDR3 runs to 15 residues. Trimming left V 7 bases short and J 8 bases short, with 21 bases between. The CDR3 coding sequence is TGTGCCAGCAACCAGACCAGGACAGGGAGGGATGAGCAGTTCTTC. Amino acid sequence: CASNQTRTGRDEQFF.

Comment on this clonotype: It may be a read error: a sequence one base away is much more abundant. V usage is TRBV5-5 and J usage is TRBJ2-7; D is unresolved. Trimming stripped 6 bases from V and 3 bases from J, with 13 bases between. The CDR3 contains 13 residues. Germline CDR1 is SGHKS and CDR2 is YYEKEE (reference sequence). The CDR3 protein is CASNPSVRYEQYF. The CDR3 DNA follows: TGTGCCAGCAACCCGTCGGTCCGCTACGAGCAGTACTTC.

The V call is TRBV7-9, the J call TRBJ2-4; D might be TRBD2 (5 bases). This CDR3 is 16 amino acids long. The germline V gene encodes CDR1 SEHNR and CDR2 FQNEAQ (reference sequence). Trimming shortened V by 1 base and J by 0 bases, and 10 bases separated the two germline ends. CDR3 residues: CASSLGIREAKNIQYF. The CDR3, as DNA: TGTGCCAGCAGCTTAGGGATTCGGGAAGCCAAAAACATTCAGTACTTC.

This clonotype was found a few times. One end of the junction fails to match germline, which may point to a read error. The rearrangement uses TRBV4-3 and TRBJ2-1; D is ambiguous. The CDR3 spans 16 residues. CDR1 is LGHNA and CDR2 is YSLEER in the germline V gene. The CDR3, as DNA: TGCACCAGCAGCCGCTCCCTCTCCGCGACCTCCCATGAGCAGTTCTTC. The encoded protein is CTSSRSLSATSHEQFF.

This chain links TRBV5-4 with TRBJ2-1; the D gene is possibly TRBD2 (6 bases). Deletions cut 0 bases from V and 8 bases from J, with 18 bases between. This CDR3 contains 16 residues. From germline, CDR1 is SGHNT and CDR2 YYREEE (reference sequence). The CDR3 loop reads CASSLGDWSKEYEQFF. CDR3 bases: TGTGCCAGCAGCTTGGGGGACTGGAGTAAGGAGTATGAGCAGTTCTTC.

This clonotype was seen only a few times. The CDR3 here is CASSPRTGRGEQYF. CDR3 DNA sequence: TGTGCCAGCAGTCCCCGGACAGGGCGAGGGGAGCAGTACTTC. The J gene is TRBJ2-7, the V gene TRBV28; 8 positions agree with TRBD1. Per the germline V gene, CDR1 is MDHEN and CDR2 is SYDVKM. Losses at the gene ends were 5 bases for V and 7 bases for J; bases not matched to a gene: 10. The CDR3 is made up of 14 amino acids.

This clonotype has at least ten counts. The chain has TRBV5-4 and TRBJ2-5; 7 bases are shared with TRBD2. Per germline, CDR1 SGHNT and CDR2 YYREEE (reference sequence). This CDR3 comprises 16 residues. The ends lost 2 bases at V and 2 bases at J; junction bases unmatched: 9. CDR3 DNA: TGTGCCAGCAGCTTCGCCGCGGGGGTTGGACAAGAGACCCAGTACTTC. As protein: CASSFAAGVGQETQYF.

To note about this clonotype: Being one base from a much bigger clone, this may be a read error. This likely comes from a read error, as the CDR3 has no conserved phenylalanine or tryptophan at its end. V usage is TRBV10-2 and J usage is TRBJ2-3; D uncertain. The germline V gene encodes CDR1 WSHSY and CDR2 SAAADI. Trimming removed 7 bases from V and 0 bases from J, with 5 bases in between. The CDR3 covers 12 residues. The CDR3 sequence is CASTHSTDTQYL. The CDR3 nucleotides are TGCGCCAGCACACATAGCACAGATACGCAGTATCTT.

About this clonotype itself: A much larger clone is a single base away; this may be a read error. The chain combines TRBV11-2 with TRBJ2-1, with a tentative D call TRBD2 (7 bases). The CDR3 runs to 17 residues. CDR1 and CDR2 (germline): SGHAT, FQNNGV. The CDR3 region has the DNA TGTGCCAGCAGCTTAGATGGGGGGGCGGTCTCCTACATTGAGCAGTTCTTC. Residues: CASSLDGGAVSYIEQFF.

The chain joins TRBV12-3 or TRBV12-4 to TRBJ1-2; possible D gene TRBD1, 6 bases. There are 13 residues in the CDR3. The V and J ends lost 6 bases and 8 bases respectively, with 16 bases between them. CDR3 in amino acids: CASSRGRVQGYTF. The CDR3 DNA reads TGTGCCAGCAGCAGGGGCCGCGTCCAGGGCTACACCTTC.

As for this clonotype: The conserved phenylalanine or tryptophan is not found at the CDR3 terminus, so this likely reflects a read error. The V call is TRBV4-1, the J call TRBJ2-7; tentative D call: TRBD1 (6 bases). Trimming removed 2 bases at V and 5 bases at J, with 16 bases between. Germline assignment: CDR1 MGHRA and CDR2 YSYEKL. There are 15 residues in the CDR3. In DNA, the CDR3 is TGCGCCAGCAGCCAATTAACAGGGTTCGTCAACGAGCAGTACCTC. Protein: CASSQLTGFVNEQYL.

The genes are TRBV30 and TRBJ2-7; the match to TRBD1 covers 7 bases. This CDR3 comprises 14 residues. CDR1 is GTSNPN, CDR2 SVGIG, per germline (reference sequence). J was trimmed by 1 base and V by 4 bases; bases with no gene match: 7. CDR3 nucleotides: TGTGCCTGGACCCCGACAGGGTTTTCCTACGAGCAGTACTTC. It translates to CAWTPTGFSYEQYF.

Remarks on this clonotype: The junction shows a germline mismatch at one end, possibly a read error. V usage is TRBV12-3 or TRBV12-4 and J usage is TRBJ2-3, with 10 bases identical to TRBD2. The CDR3 contains 12 residues. The CDR3 coding sequence is TGTGCCAGTAGTTTAGCGGGAGGTATGCAGTATTTT. Translation gives CASSLAGGMQYF.

As regards this clonotype: The junction differs from germline at one of its ends, possibly a read error. The V and J genes are TRBV12-3 or TRBV12-4 and TRBJ2-7; D call uncertain. The CDR3 is 14 residues long. The CDR3 here is CASSFSLVPSGQCF. The DNA of the CDR3 is TGTGCCAGCAGTTTTAGCCTAGTCCCTTCCGGGCAGTGCTTC.

Only one count was recorded for this clonotype. One base away lies a much larger clone, so this may be a sequencing read error. The chain carries TRBV10-3 and TRBJ2-1, with D maybe TRBD2 (5 bases). The CDR3 consists of 14 residues. The germline V gene encodes CDR1 ENHRY and CDR2 SYGVKD. The CDR3 spells CAIIEFGSDNEQFF. CDR3 sequence (DNA): TGTGCCATCATTGAGTTCGGTAGCGACAATGAGCAGTTCTTC.

About this clonotype itself: Relative to the germline gene, one junction end is altered; a read error may explain this. CDR3 in DNA: TGTGCCAGCAGTTATAAGACTAGCGGCTCCTACGAGCGGTACTTC. Amino acid sequence: CASSYKTSGSYERYF. The chain employs TRBV6-2 or TRBV6-3 and TRBJ2-7; TRBD2 matches at 9 bases. Germline CDR1 and CDR2: MNHEY and SVGEGT. The CDR3 is 15 amino acids.

On this clonotype itself: At one of its ends the junction is not consistent with the germline gene, which may arise from a read error. The chain is built from TRBV5-5 and TRBJ2-6, with no clear D. The germline V gene encodes CDR1 SGHKS and CDR2 YYEKEE (reference sequence). CDR3 length equals 11 residues. Written as DNA, the CDR3 is TGTACCAGCAGCTTCGTGGGCGTCCTGACTTTC. Its translation is CTSSFVGVLTF.

This clonotype was observed many times. The rearrangement joins TRBV12-3 or TRBV12-4 to TRBJ1-6; 7 bases agree with TRBD1. V shed 7 bases and J 1 base; nucleotides not matched to a gene: 19. The CDR3 is 20 amino acids. For the CDR3, the DNA is TGTGCCAGCAAAGGAGATGCAGGGGGTCCCTGGGGGTCCTATAATTCACCCCTCCACTTT. This gives the protein CASKGDAGGPWGSYNSPLHF.

Concerning this clonotype itself: No conserved phenylalanine or tryptophan is present at the end of the CDR3, so a read error is the likely explanation. The chain recombines TRBV29-1 with TRBJ2-7; D gene unclear. The CDR3 totals 14 residues. Germline-derived CDR1 and CDR2 are SQVTM and ANQGSEA. CDR3 DNA sequence: TGCATCGTTGAAGACTCTTCTCCCTCCTACGAGCAGTACTTA. Protein product: CIVEDSSPSYEQYL.

The gene calls are TRBV2 and TRBJ2-5, with D possibly being TRBD2 (6 bases). Deletions cut 10 bases from V and 5 bases from J, with 17 bases between. From germline, CDR1 is SNHLY and CDR2 FYNNEI. The CDR3 has 13 amino acids. The CDR3 bases are TGTGCCACCGGGAGAGGCGCTTTGGAGACCCAGTACTTC. Its translation is CATGRGALETQYF. The whole variable domain, remainder taken from reference TRBV2 and TRBJ2-5, is EPEVTQTPSHQVTQMGQEVILRCVPISNHLYFYWYRQILGQKVEFLVSFYNNEISEKSEIFDDQFSVERPDGSNFTLKIRSTKLEDSAMYFCATGRGALETQYFGPGTRLLVL.

Of note for this clonotype: The CDR3 ends on some other residue instead of the conserved phenylalanine or tryptophan, so this is likely a read error. The chain couples TRBV28 to TRBJ1-6; D is unresolved. Trimming took off 1 base at V and 7 bases at J, with 8 bases between the two ends. CDR1 and CDR2 from the germline V gene are MDHEN and SYDVKM. This CDR3 is 14 amino acids long. The CDR3 region is CASSLSTTNSPLHS. The DNA for the CDR3 is TGTGCCAGCAGTTTATCAACCACCAATTCACCCCTCCACTCT.

This clonotype occurred once. The junction shows a germline mismatch at one end, possibly a read error. CDR3 in amino acids: CASSLYRLVSEQVF. DNA for the CDR3: TGTGCCAGCAGCTTATACCGGTTAGTTAGTGAGCAGGTCTTC. J is TRBJ2-1 and V is TRBV11-2; D is undetermined. The CDR3 spans 14 residues. Per germline, CDR1 SGHAT and CDR2 FQNNGV.

Turning to this clonotype: Compared with germline, one end of the junction differs, possibly owing to a read error. The chain carries TRBV29-1 and TRBJ2-5, with D perhaps TRBD2 (5 bases). There are 14 residues in the CDR3. The germline V gene encodes CDR1 SQVTM and CDR2 ANQGSEA. CDR3 coding DNA: TGTAGCGCCCCATGGGAAGCGGCGGCAGAGACCCAGTACTTC. Amino acids: CSAPWEAAAETQYF.

A word on this clonotype: One end of the junction is discordant with germline, which a read error may explain. The gene calls are TRBV5-1 and TRBJ2-3; tentative D call: TRBD1 (5 bases). Germline V lookup: CDR1 SGHRS, CDR2 YFSETQ. The CDR3 length is 14 residues. CDR3 nucleotides: TGCGCCAGCAGCTTGGGACAATCCACAGGTACGCAGTATTTT. Translation gives CASSLGQSTGTQYF.

Regarding this clonotype: A read error may account for a junction end that differs from germline. This chain connects TRBV4-3 to TRBJ2-3, with D possibly being TRBD1 (6 bases). Germline lookup yields CDR1 LGHNA and CDR2 YSLEER. This CDR3 has 16 amino acids. CDR3 sequence: CASSQDGGQITDTQYF. As DNA, the CDR3 is TGCGCCAGCAGCCAAGATGGGGGACAAATCACAGATACGCAGTATTTC.